The present entry profiles one TCR beta chain with its context. The length of the CDR3 is 13 residues. Germline V lookup: CDR1 MDHEN, CDR2 SYDVKM. The V end was cut by 6 bases, the J end by 0 bases, with 5 bases between. The data derive from a study of blood T cell repertoires in COVID-19. Profiling relied on immunoSEQ multiplex PCR, and the TCRdb table lists in-frame clones only, not all of them. Of 65,000 to 70,000 clones in the sample, about nine tenths were seen once. The material sequenced was peripheral blood. The rearrangement links TRBV28 to TRBJ2-2, with D uncertain. The source is a man aged 45 to 65 with active COVID-19. The CDR3 protein is CASRAPNTGELFF. The CDR3 bases are TGTGCCAGCAGGGCTCCGAACACCGGGGAGCTGTTTTTT. The whole variable domain, filled in from reference TRBV28 and TRBJ2-2, reads DVKVTQSSRYLVKRTGEKVFLECVQDMDHENMFWYRQDPGLGLRLIYFSYDVKMKEKGDIPEGYSVSREKKERFSLILESASTNQTSMYLCASRAPNTGELFFGEGSRLTVL.